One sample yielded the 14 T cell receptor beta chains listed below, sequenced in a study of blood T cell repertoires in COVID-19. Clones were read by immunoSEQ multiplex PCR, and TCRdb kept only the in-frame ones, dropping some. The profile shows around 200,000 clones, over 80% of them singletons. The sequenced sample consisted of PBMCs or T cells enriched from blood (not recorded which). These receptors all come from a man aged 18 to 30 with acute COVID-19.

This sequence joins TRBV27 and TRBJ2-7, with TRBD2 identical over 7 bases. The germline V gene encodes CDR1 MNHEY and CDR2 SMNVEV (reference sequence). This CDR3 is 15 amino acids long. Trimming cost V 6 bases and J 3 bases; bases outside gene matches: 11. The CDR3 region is CASRGAGRADYEQYF. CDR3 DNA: TGTGCCAGCAGAGGGGCAGGGAGGGCGGACTACGAGCAGTACTTC.

DNA of the CDR3: TGTGCCAGCAAGGGGGAATCAATGGGGCAGCCCCAGCATTTT. Translation gives CASKGESMGQPQHF. The chain couples TRBV2 to TRBJ1-5, with D perhaps TRBD1 (6 bases). V was clipped by 7 bases and J by 7 bases, with 17 bases between them. CDR3 length equals 14 residues. Per germline, CDR1 SNHLY and CDR2 FYNNEI.

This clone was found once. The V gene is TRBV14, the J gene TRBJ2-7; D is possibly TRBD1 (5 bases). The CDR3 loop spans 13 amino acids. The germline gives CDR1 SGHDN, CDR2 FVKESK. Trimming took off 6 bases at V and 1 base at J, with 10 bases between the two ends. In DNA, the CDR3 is TGTGCCAGCAGGAGTGACAGTTCCTACGAGCAGTACTTC. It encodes CASRSDSSYEQYF.

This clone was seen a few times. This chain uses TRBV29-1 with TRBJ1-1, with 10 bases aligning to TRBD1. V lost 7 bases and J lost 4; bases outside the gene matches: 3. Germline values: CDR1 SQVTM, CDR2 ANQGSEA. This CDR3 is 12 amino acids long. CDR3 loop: CSGGTGVTEAFF. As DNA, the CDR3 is TGCAGCGGGGGGACAGGGGTCACTGAAGCTTTCTTT.

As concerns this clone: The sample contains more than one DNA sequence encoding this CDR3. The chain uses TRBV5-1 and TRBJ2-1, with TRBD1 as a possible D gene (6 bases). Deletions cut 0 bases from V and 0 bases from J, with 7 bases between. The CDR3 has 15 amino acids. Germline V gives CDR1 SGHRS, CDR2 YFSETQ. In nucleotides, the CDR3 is TGCGCCAGCAGCTTGGAACAGGGCTCCTACAATGAGCAGTTCTTC. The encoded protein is CASSLEQGSYNEQFF.

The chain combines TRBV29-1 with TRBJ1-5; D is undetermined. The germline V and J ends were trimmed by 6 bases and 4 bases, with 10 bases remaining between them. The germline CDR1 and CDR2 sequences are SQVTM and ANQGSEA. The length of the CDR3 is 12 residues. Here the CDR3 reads CSVLDGNQPQHF. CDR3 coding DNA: TGCAGCGTACTAGACGGTAATCAGCCCCAGCATTTT.

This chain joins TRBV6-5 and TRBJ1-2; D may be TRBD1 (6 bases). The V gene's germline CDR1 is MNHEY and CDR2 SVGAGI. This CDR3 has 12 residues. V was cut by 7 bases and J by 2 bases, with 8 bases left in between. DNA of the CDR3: TGTGCCAGCACGAGGGGGAACTATGGCTACACCTTC. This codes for CASTRGNYGYTF.

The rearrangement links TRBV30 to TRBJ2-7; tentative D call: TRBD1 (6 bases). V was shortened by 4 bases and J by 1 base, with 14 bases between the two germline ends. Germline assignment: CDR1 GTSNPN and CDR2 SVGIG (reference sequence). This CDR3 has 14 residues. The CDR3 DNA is TGTGCCTGGAACGGTCAGGACAGTTCCTACGAGCAGTACTTC. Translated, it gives CAWNGQDSSYEQYF.

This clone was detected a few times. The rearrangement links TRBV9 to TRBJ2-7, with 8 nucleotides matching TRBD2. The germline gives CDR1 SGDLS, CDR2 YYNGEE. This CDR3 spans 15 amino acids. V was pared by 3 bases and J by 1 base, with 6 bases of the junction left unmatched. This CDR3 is CASSDGLAGSYEQYF. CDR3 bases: TGTGCCAGCAGCGACGGACTAGCTGGATCCTACGAGCAGTACTTC. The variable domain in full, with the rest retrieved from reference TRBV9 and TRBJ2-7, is DSGVTQTPKHLITATGQRVTLRCSPRSGDLSVYWYQQSLDQGLQFLIQYYNGEERAKGNILERFSAQQFPDLHSELNLSSLELGDSALYFCASSDGLAGSYEQYFGPGTRLTVT.

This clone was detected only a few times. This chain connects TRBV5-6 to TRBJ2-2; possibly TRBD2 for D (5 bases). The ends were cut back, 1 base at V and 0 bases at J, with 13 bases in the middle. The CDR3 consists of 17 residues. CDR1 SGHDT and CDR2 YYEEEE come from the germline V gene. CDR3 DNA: TGTGCCAGCAGCTTGACGGCGGGCTGGGCGAACACCGGGGAGCTGTTTTTT. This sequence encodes CASSLTAGWANTGELFF.

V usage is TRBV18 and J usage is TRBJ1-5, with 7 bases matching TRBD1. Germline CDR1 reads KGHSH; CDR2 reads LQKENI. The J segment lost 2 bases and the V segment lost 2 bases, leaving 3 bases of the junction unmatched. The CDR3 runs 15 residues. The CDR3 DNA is TGTGCCAGCTCACCAATCCAGGGGGGCAATCAGCCCCAGCATTTT. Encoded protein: CASSPIQGGNQPQHF.

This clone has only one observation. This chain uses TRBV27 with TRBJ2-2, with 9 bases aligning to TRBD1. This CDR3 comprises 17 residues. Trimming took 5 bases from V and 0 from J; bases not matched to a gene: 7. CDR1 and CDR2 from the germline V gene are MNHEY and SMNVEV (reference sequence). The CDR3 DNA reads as TGTGCCAGCAGTCCGACAGGGGGGAATTCGAACACCGGGGAGCTGTTTTTT. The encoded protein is CASSPTGGNSNTGELFF.

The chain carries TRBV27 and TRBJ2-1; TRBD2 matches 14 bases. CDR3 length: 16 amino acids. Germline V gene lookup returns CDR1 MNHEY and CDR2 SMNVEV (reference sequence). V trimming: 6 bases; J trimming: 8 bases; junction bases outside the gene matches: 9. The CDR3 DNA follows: TGTGCCAGCAGCCGGTCGGGGACTAGCGGGAGTGATGAGCAGTTCTTC. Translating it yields CASSRSGTSGSDEQFF.

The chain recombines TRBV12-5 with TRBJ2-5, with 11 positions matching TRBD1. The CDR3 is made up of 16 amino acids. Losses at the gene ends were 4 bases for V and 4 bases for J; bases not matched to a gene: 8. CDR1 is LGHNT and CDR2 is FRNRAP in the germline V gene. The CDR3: CASGSRTGGAGETQYF. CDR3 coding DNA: TGTGCTAGTGGTTCCAGGACAGGGGGCGCGGGAGAGACCCAGTACTTC.